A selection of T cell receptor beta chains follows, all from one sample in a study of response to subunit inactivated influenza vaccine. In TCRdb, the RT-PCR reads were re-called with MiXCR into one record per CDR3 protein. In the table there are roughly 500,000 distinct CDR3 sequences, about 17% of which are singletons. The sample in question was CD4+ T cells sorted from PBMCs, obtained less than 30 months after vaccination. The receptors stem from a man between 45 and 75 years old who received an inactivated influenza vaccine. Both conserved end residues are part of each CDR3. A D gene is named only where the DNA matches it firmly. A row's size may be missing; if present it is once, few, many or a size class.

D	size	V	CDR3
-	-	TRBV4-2	CASSQERYSNQPQHF
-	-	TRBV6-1	CASSEAIRGVRNTEAFF
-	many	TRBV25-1	CASSASEWNTIYF
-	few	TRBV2	CASTLQEVNTGELFF
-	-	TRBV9	CASSVAPRTYNEQFF
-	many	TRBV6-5	CASRGRGTNYGYTF
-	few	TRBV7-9	CASSFRARRTGELFF
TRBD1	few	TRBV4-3	CASSQVDRQGWEKLFF
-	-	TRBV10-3	CASQGAAGELFF
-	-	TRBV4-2	CASSQDLQGRSTEAFF
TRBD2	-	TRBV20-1	CSAIAGGPHNEQFF
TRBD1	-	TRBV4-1	CASSQGTGESQPQHF
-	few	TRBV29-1	CSTRGQGGYQETQYF
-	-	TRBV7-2	CASSLRLGYTGELFF
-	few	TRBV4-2	CASSQVALNSGNTIYF
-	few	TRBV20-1	CSASGGASTGELFF
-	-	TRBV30	CAWRDHWDTQYF
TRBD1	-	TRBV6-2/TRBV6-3	CASSTPRTGRTDTQYF
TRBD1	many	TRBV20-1	CSAKPTGVGTEAFF
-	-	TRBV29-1	CSVETGGEQYF
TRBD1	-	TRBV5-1	CASSGTDRGDIQYF
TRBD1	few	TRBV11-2	CASSLARGQGYGYTF
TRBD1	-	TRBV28	CASSPPPGQGNNEQFF
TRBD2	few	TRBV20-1	CSANSGGGYNEQFF
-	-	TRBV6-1	CASRDSGSYEQYF
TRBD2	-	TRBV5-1	CASSFMRGGKETQYF
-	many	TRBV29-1	CSVEGSGSSYNEQFF
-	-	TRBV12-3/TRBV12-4	CASALDRTNTEAFF
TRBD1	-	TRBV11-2	CASSPLGGTGNTDTQYF
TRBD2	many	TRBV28	CASILAGGHTQYF
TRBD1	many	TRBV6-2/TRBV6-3	CASSHENIGQGGYTF
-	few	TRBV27	CASSLSRRVNEQYF
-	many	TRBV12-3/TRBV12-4	CASSLDGVSYEQYF
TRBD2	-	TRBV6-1	CASSQRGGARETQYF
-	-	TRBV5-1	CASSARGIAGRSTDTQYF
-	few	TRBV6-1	CASSYRTASYNEQFF
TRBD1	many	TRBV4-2	CASSQDGTVNEQYF
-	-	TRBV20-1	CSASDGGSTDTQYF
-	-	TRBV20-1	CSASLSRYTQYF
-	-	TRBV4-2	CASSQDARRGTNTGELFF
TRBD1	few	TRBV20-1	CSASRGPFNTGELFF
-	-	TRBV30	CAWSVRAGRDTQYF
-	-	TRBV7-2	CASSLVRMNTGELFF
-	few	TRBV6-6	CASRTSPYEQYF
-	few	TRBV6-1	CASSPGALMPQHF
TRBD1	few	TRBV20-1	CSAPTTGSGTDTQYF